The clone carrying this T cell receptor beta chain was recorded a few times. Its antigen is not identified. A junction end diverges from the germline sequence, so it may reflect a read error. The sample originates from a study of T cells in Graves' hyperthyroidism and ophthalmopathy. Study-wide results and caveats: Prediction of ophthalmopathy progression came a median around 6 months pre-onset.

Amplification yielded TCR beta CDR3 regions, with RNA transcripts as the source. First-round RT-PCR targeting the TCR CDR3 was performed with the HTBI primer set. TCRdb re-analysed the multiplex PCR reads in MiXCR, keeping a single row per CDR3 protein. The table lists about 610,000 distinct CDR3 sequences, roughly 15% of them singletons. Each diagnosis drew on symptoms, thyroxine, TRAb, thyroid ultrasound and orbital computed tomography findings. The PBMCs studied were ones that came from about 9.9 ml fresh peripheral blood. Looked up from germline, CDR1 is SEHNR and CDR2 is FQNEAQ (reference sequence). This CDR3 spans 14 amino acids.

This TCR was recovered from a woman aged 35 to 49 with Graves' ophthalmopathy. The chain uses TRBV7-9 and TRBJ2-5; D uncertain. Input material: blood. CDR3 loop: CASSLTGTQEIQYF. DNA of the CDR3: TGTGCCAGCAGCTTAACGGGTACGCAAGAGATCCAGTACTTC.